This is a list of T cell receptor beta chains from one sample in a study of blood T cell repertoires in COVID-19. TCRdb's copy holds only in-frame clones and misses some; the assay was immunoSEQ multiplex PCR. The table records 100,000 to 150,000 clones, roughly 87% of them present only once. Sequenced sample: peripheral blood. The receptor source for this set is a human donor in a cohort sampled during active COVID-19. The CDR3 runs from the conserved cysteine through the conserved F or W. Each record gives: clone size, J gene, V gene, D gene, CDR3 protein, CDR3 DNA. A D gene is named only where the DNA matches it firmly. Part of the rows lack a size; the others show once, few, many or a class for expanded clones.

clone size: -
J gene: TRBJ1-5
V gene: TRBV19
D gene: -
CDR3 protein: CASSITRSGNNQPQHF
CDR3 DNA: TGTGCCAGTAGTATAACCAGGTCAGGTAACAATCAGCCCCAGCATTTT

clone size: -
J gene: TRBJ2-1
V gene: TRBV19
D gene: -
CDR3 protein: CASRGAGPYNEQFF
CDR3 DNA: TGTGCCAGTAGGGGGGCGGGCCCCTACAATGAGCAGTTCTTC

clone size: -
J gene: TRBJ2-2
V gene: TRBV30
D gene: -
CDR3 protein: CAWSVLTNGELFF
CDR3 DNA: TGTGCCTGGAGTGTACTTACTAACGGGGAGCTGTTTTTT

clone size: once
J gene: TRBJ1-1
V gene: TRBV25-1
D gene: -
CDR3 protein: CASRQGIMNTEAFF
CDR3 DNA: TGTGCCAGCAGGCAGGGAATCATGAACACTGAAGCTTTCTTT

clone size: -
J gene: TRBJ2-7
V gene: TRBV19
D gene: TRBD1
CDR3 protein: CASSTDRGLGEQYF
CDR3 DNA: TGTGCCAGTAGTACAGACAGGGGGCTAGGCGAGCAGTACTTC

clone size: -
J gene: TRBJ2-3
V gene: TRBV2
D gene: -
CDR3 protein: CASSEAGGGADTQYF
CDR3 DNA: TGTGCCAGCAGTGAAGCCGGAGGGGGGGCAGATACGCAGTATTTT

clone size: -
J gene: TRBJ1-1
V gene: TRBV6-5
D gene: -
CDR3 protein: CACRGLSNTEAFF
CDR3 DNA: TGTGCCTGCAGGGGACTGTCGAACACTGAAGCTTTCTTT

clone size: -
J gene: TRBJ2-4
V gene: TRBV5-5
D gene: TRBD2
CDR3 protein: CASSLPTSGIKNIQYF
CDR3 DNA: TGTGCCAGCAGCTTACCGACTAGCGGGATTAAAAACATTCAGTACTTC

clone size: -
J gene: TRBJ2-5
V gene: TRBV5-1
D gene: -
CDR3 protein: CASRRAQDVGETQYF
CDR3 DNA: TGCGCCAGCAGGCGGGCTCAGGATGTGGGAGAGACCCAGTACTTC

clone size: -
J gene: TRBJ1-1
V gene: TRBV7-8
D gene: TRBD1
CDR3 protein: CASSLRTRQGDAAEAFF
CDR3 DNA: TGTGCCAGCAGCTTAAGAACACGACAGGGAGACGCCGCTGAAGCTTTCTTT

clone size: once
J gene: TRBJ1-1
V gene: TRBV4-2
D gene: -
CDR3 protein: CASSQDGWRDTEAFF
CDR3 DNA: TGTGCCAGCAGCCAAGATGGCTGGCGGGACACTGAAGCTTTCTTT

clone size: -
J gene: TRBJ1-3
V gene: TRBV3-1/TRBV3-2
D gene: -
CDR3 protein: CASSQVRDIRGNTIYF
CDR3 DNA: TGTGCCAGCAGCCAAGTCCGGGACATCCGTGGAAACACCATATATTTT

clone size: -
J gene: TRBJ1-1
V gene: TRBV30
D gene: -
CDR3 protein: CAWKHVGPGRGNTEAFF
CDR3 DNA: TGTGCCTGGAAACACGTTGGGCCGGGCAGGGGGAACACTGAAGCTTTCTTT

clone size: -
J gene: TRBJ1-1
V gene: TRBV3-1/TRBV3-2
D gene: TRBD1
CDR3 protein: CASSETGTNTEAFF
CDR3 DNA: TGTGCCAGCAGCGAGACAGGGACAAACACTGAAGCTTTCTTT

clone size: -
J gene: TRBJ2-7
V gene: TRBV27
D gene: -
CDR3 protein: CASNPRGSLTYEQYF
CDR3 DNA: TGTGCCAGCAACCCAAGGGGCAGTCTGACCTACGAGCAGTACTTC

clone size: -
J gene: TRBJ1-2
V gene: TRBV19
D gene: TRBD1
CDR3 protein: CASTSRDRGLYGYTF
CDR3 DNA: TGTGCCAGTACCAGCAGGGACAGGGGCCTATATGGCTACACCTTC

clone size: -
J gene: TRBJ1-2
V gene: TRBV28
D gene: TRBD1
CDR3 protein: CASSLIDRDYGYTF
CDR3 DNA: TGTGCCAGCAGTCTGATCGACAGGGACTATGGCTACACCTTC

clone size: -
J gene: TRBJ1-5
V gene: TRBV20-1
D gene: -
CDR3 protein: CSAPWGGSQHF
CDR3 DNA: TGCAGTGCTCCTTGGGGGGGGTCCCAGCATTTT

clone size: -
J gene: TRBJ2-1
V gene: TRBV3-1/TRBV3-2
D gene: TRBD1
CDR3 protein: CASAPLTGVEQFF
CDR3 DNA: TGTGCCAGCGCCCCACTGACAGGGGTTGAGCAGTTCTTC

clone size: -
J gene: TRBJ2-1
V gene: TRBV15
D gene: TRBD2
CDR3 protein: CASGLAGLYEQFF
CDR3 DNA: TGTGCCAGCGGACTAGCGGGCCTCTATGAGCAGTTCTTC

clone size: few
J gene: TRBJ2-5
V gene: TRBV5-1
D gene: -
CDR3 protein: CASSLEAGHGDQETQYF
CDR3 DNA: TGCGCCAGCAGCTTGGAGGCGGGGCATGGGGATCAAGAGACCCAGTACTTC

clone size: -
J gene: TRBJ1-2
V gene: TRBV14
D gene: -
CDR3 protein: CASSQGFWQGGRGYTF
CDR3 DNA: TGTGCCAGCAGCCAAGGCTTTTGGCAGGGCGGTCGTGGCTACACCTTC

clone size: -
J gene: TRBJ2-6
V gene: TRBV21-1
D gene: -
CDR3 protein: CASSTKLSGANVLTF
CDR3 DNA: TGTGCCAGCAGCACTAAACTCTCTGGGGCCAACGTCCTGACTTTC

clone size: -
J gene: TRBJ1-6
V gene: TRBV5-1
D gene: -
CDR3 protein: CASSGGGRNSPLHF
CDR3 DNA: TGCGCCAGCAGCGGGGGGGGCCGGAATTCACCCCTCCACTTT

clone size: once
J gene: TRBJ2-1
V gene: TRBV6-5
D gene: TRBD2
CDR3 protein: CASTGPSGSRNEQFF
CDR3 DNA: TGTGCCAGCACAGGTCCTAGCGGGAGTAGGAATGAGCAGTTCTTC

clone size: few
J gene: TRBJ1-1
V gene: TRBV5-4
D gene: -
CDR3 protein: CASSSPGKPLGTEAFF
CDR3 DNA: TGTGCCAGCAGCTCACCAGGGAAGCCGTTAGGCACTGAAGCTTTCTTT

clone size: -
J gene: TRBJ2-5
V gene: TRBV14
D gene: TRBD2
CDR3 protein: CASSQRWLAGAGTETQYF
CDR3 DNA: TGTGCCAGCAGCCAAAGGTGGCTAGCGGGGGCCGGGACGGAGACCCAGTACTTC

clone size: once
J gene: TRBJ1-3
V gene: TRBV14
D gene: -
CDR3 protein: CASSQDRGGSTHTIYF
CDR3 DNA: TGTGCCAGCAGCCAAGACCGGGGGGGTTCGACTCACACCATATATTTT

clone size: -
J gene: TRBJ1-1
V gene: TRBV3-1/TRBV3-2
D gene: -
CDR3 protein: CASSQGPTSGGTEAFF
CDR3 DNA: TGTGCCAGCAGCCAAGGACCGACCTCCGGGGGCACTGAAGCTTTCTTT

clone size: -
J gene: TRBJ1-1
V gene: TRBV7-6
D gene: -
CDR3 protein: CASAPGGFPNTEAFF
CDR3 DNA: TGTGCCAGCGCGCCGGGGGGTTTCCCCAACACTGAAGCTTTCTTT

clone size: -
J gene: TRBJ1-2
V gene: TRBV11-2
D gene: TRBD1
CDR3 protein: CASSIARTGGGYTF
CDR3 DNA: TGTGCCAGCAGCATAGCCCGGACAGGTGGAGGCTACACCTTC

clone size: few
J gene: TRBJ2-7
V gene: TRBV5-4
D gene: TRBD2
CDR3 protein: CASSSGLAGVYEQYF
CDR3 DNA: TGTGCCAGCAGCTCGGGACTAGCGGGTGTCTACGAGCAGTACTTC

clone size: -
J gene: TRBJ1-2
V gene: TRBV5-5
D gene: -
CDR3 protein: CASSLGQNYGYTF
CDR3 DNA: TGTGCCAGCAGCTTAGGACAGAACTATGGCTACACCTTC

clone size: -
J gene: TRBJ1-5
V gene: TRBV19
D gene: TRBD1
CDR3 protein: CASSSDRGTQPQHF
CDR3 DNA: TGTGCCAGTAGTTCGGACAGGGGTACTCAGCCCCAGCATTTT

clone size: -
J gene: TRBJ2-1
V gene: TRBV19
D gene: -
CDR3 protein: CASRRGRGGRGSNEQFF
CDR3 DNA: TGTGCCAGTAGGAGGGGGAGGGGTGGTCGCGGGTCCAATGAGCAGTTCTTC

clone size: -
J gene: TRBJ2-1
V gene: TRBV5-1
D gene: -
CDR3 protein: CASSFTSAYEQFF
CDR3 DNA: TGCGCCAGCAGCTTTACTAGTGCTTATGAGCAGTTCTTC

clone size: -
J gene: TRBJ2-1
V gene: TRBV3-1/TRBV3-2
D gene: -
CDR3 protein: CASSQIQPTLRGNEQFF
CDR3 DNA: TGTGCCAGCAGCCAAATTCAACCTACACTTCGAGGTAATGAGCAGTTCTTC

clone size: -
J gene: TRBJ2-1
V gene: TRBV10-2
D gene: TRBD2
CDR3 protein: CASSEGYSGGAFF
CDR3 DNA: TGCGCCAGCAGTGAGGGCTACTCGGGAGGGGCGTTCTTC

clone size: -
J gene: TRBJ2-5
V gene: TRBV6-5
D gene: TRBD2
CDR3 protein: CASRSGRETQYF
CDR3 DNA: TGTGCCAGCCGTAGCGGGAGAGAGACCCAGTACTTC

clone size: -
J gene: TRBJ1-1
V gene: TRBV3-1/TRBV3-2
D gene: TRBD1
CDR3 protein: CASSQGNTGGNEAFF
CDR3 DNA: TGTGCCAGCAGCCAAGGGAATACAGGGGGTAATGAAGCTTTCTTT

clone size: -
J gene: TRBJ2-1
V gene: TRBV24-1
D gene: TRBD2
CDR3 protein: CATSAWGLAGNEQFF
CDR3 DNA: TGTGCCACCAGTGCTTGGGGACTAGCAGGCAATGAGCAGTTCTTC

clone size: -
J gene: TRBJ1-5
V gene: TRBV19
D gene: TRBD1
CDR3 protein: CASSKTTGESNQPQHF
CDR3 DNA: TGTGCCAGTAGCAAAACTACAGGGGAGAGCAATCAGCCCCAGCATTTT

clone size: -
J gene: TRBJ1-5
V gene: TRBV11-2
D gene: -
CDR3 protein: CASSFYSNQPQHF
CDR3 DNA: TGTGCCAGCAGCTTTTATAGCAATCAGCCCCAGCATTTT

clone size: -
J gene: TRBJ2-3
V gene: TRBV6-6
D gene: -
CDR3 protein: CASSPRPSGGTDTQYF
CDR3 DNA: TGTGCCAGCAGTCCCCGGCCCTCGGGAGGCACAGATACGCAGTATTTT

clone size: once
J gene: TRBJ2-7
V gene: TRBV19
D gene: TRBD1
CDR3 protein: CASKRQGENYEQYF
CDR3 DNA: TGTGCCAGTAAGAGACAGGGGGAGAACTACGAGCAGTACTTC

clone size: -
J gene: TRBJ2-1
V gene: TRBV5-1
D gene: TRBD2
CDR3 protein: CASSAGTSGGKIYNEQFF
CDR3 DNA: TGCGCCAGCAGCGCCGGGACTAGCGGAGGCAAAATTTACAATGAGCAGTTCTTC

clone size: -
J gene: TRBJ2-5
V gene: TRBV3-1/TRBV3-2
D gene: TRBD2
CDR3 protein: CASSPSPSGETQYF
CDR3 DNA: TGTGCCAGCAGCCCATCCCCTAGCGGAGAGACCCAGTACTTC